The 13 T cell receptor beta chains in this list originate from one sample, sequenced in a study of technical replicates of blood from several donors. The table came from immunoSEQ multiplex PCR; TCRdb's copy has only in-frame clones and leaves some out. The table has 12,000 or so clones, 94% seen once; the top ten hold 7.5% to 8%. The sequencing input was PBMCs. The receptors were sampled from a human donor in good health.

V is TRBV19 and J is TRBJ1-5; TRBD1 matches at 8 bases. This CDR3 region has 15 residues. CDR1 and CDR2 from the germline V gene are LNHDA and SQIVND (reference sequence). J gave up 1 base and V 7 bases, and 6 bases lay outside the gene matches. The CDR3 region is CASTLGQGSNQPQHF. The CDR3 DNA reads as TGTGCCAGTACCCTAGGACAGGGAAGCAATCAGCCCCAGCATTTT. The variable domain in full, completed from reference TRBV19 and TRBJ1-5, reads DGGITQSPKYLFRKEGQNVTLSCEQNLNHDAMYWYRQDPGQGLRLIYYSQIVNDFQKGDIAEGYSVSREKKESFPLTVTSAQKNPTAFYLCASTLGQGSNQPQHFGDGTRLSIL.

The V and J genes are TRBV13 and TRBJ1-2; D is perhaps TRBD1 (6 bases). The CDR3 sequence is 15 residues long. From germline, CDR1 is PRHDT and CDR2 FYEKMQ (reference sequence). Trimming took off 5 bases at V and 3 bases at J, with 16 bases between the two ends. The CDR3 coding sequence is TGTGCCAGCAGCGAGGCCGGGACATCGCACTATGGCTACACCTTC. Its translation is CASSEAGTSHYGYTF. Full variable domain (outside the CDR3, taken from reference TRBV13 and TRBJ1-2): AAGVIQSPRHLIKEKRETATLKCYPIPRHDTVYWYQQGPGQDPQFLISFYEKMQSDKGSIPDRFSAQQFSDYHSELNMSSLELGDSALYFCASSEAGTSHYGYTFGSGTRLTVV.

This chain joins TRBV9 and TRBJ2-1, with 13 bases that match TRBD2. CDR1 and CDR2 from the germline V gene are SGDLS and YYNGEE. This CDR3 has 19 residues. J gave up 1 base and V 0 bases, and 7 bases lay outside the gene matches. CDR3 region: CASSVAGTSGEFSYNEQFF. In DNA, the CDR3 is TGTGCCAGCAGCGTAGCCGGGACTAGCGGGGAGTTTTCCTACAATGAGCAGTTCTTC.

This chain uses TRBV6-1 with TRBJ2-3; 8 bases agree with TRBD1. The J segment lost 1 base and the V segment lost 7 bases, leaving 4 bases of the junction unmatched. The CDR3 is made up of 14 amino acids. CDR1 and CDR2 from the germline V gene are MNHNS and SASEGT. Here the CDR3 reads CASTRTGRTDTQYF. The DNA of the CDR3 is TGTGCCAGCACCCGGACAGGGCGCACAGATACGCAGTATTTT.

In this sample, this clone turned up once. The chain has TRBV6-5 and TRBJ2-7, with D possibly matching TRBD2 (6 bases). Germline V CDR1 and CDR2: MNHEY, SVGAGI. There are 12 residues in the CDR3. In DNA form, the CDR3 reads TGTGCGCCAAACACGGCGGGGTACGAGCAGTACTTC. Translating it yields CAPNTAGYEQYF.

The chain has TRBV11-2 and TRBJ2-1, with D uncertain. Between the trimmed V and J ends, which lost 1 base and 6 bases, there was a span of 7 bases. Germline CDR1 and CDR2: SGHAT and FQNNGV. The CDR3 runs 13 residues. CDR3 sequence: CASSLGYGNEQFF. The CDR3 region has the DNA TGTGCCAGCAGCTTAGGATACGGCAATGAGCAGTTCTTC.

Written as DNA, the CDR3 is TGTGCCAGCAGTGACGTTAATTCAGTATCTGGAAACACCATATATTTT. Its translation: CASSDVNSVSGNTIYF. The rearrangement uses TRBV6-1 and TRBJ1-3; no clear D. Germline V gene data show CDR1 as MNHNS and CDR2 as SASEGT. The length of the CDR3 is 16 residues. Trimming pared 3 bases from V and 1 base from J, leaving 13 bases between.

J is TRBJ2-7 and V is TRBV10-3; TRBD1 matches at 10 bases. The CDR3 extends over 17 amino acids. The ends lost 4 bases at V and 7 bases at J; junction bases unmatched: 16. The germline V gene encodes CDR1 ENHRY and CDR2 SYGVKD. Here the CDR3 reads CAISAGTGARILREQYF. The DNA for the CDR3 is TGTGCCATCAGTGCCGGGACAGGGGCCCGAATTTTGCGGGAGCAGTACTTC.

This clone was seen a few times. The chain joins TRBV7-6 to TRBJ2-7, with 8 bases matching TRBD1. Germline V lookup: CDR1 SGHVS, CDR2 FNYEAQ. The CDR3 loop spans 15 amino acids. J lost 1 base, V lost 1 base, and 3 bases had no gene match. The chain's CDR3 is CASSLGTGWSYEQYF. CDR3 DNA: TGTGCCAGCAGCTTAGGGACAGGGTGGTCCTACGAGCAGTACTTC.

The chain couples TRBV28 to TRBJ2-7, with 8 bases identical to TRBD1. CDR1 is MDHEN, CDR2 SYDVKM, per germline. The CDR3 loop spans 14 amino acids. The J segment lost 4 bases and the V segment lost 6 bases, leaving 8 bases of the junction unmatched. CDR3 nucleotide sequence: TGTGCCAGCAGCATTCCGGGACAGGAGTACGAGCAGTACTTC. It encodes CASSIPGQEYEQYF. The variable domain in full, with the rest retrieved from reference TRBV28 and TRBJ2-7, is DVKVTQSSRYLVKRTGEKVFLECVQDMDHENMFWYRQDPGLGLRLIYFSYDVKMKEKGDIPEGYSVSREKKERFSLILESASTNQTSMYLCASSIPGQEYEQYFGPGTRLTVT.

The chain recombines TRBV4-1 with TRBJ2-3, with a tentative D call TRBD1 (5 bases). There are 15 residues in the CDR3. V dropped 4 bases and J dropped 7 bases, with 18 bases sitting between them. Germline V CDR1 and CDR2: MGHRA, YSYEKL. CDR3: CASSRGREGIYTQYF. The CDR3 region has the DNA TGCGCCAGCAGCCGGGGCAGGGAAGGAATATATACGCAGTATTTT.

The V call is TRBV6-1, the J call TRBJ2-7; TRBD1 aligns across 8 bases. Per germline, CDR1 MNHNS and CDR2 SASEGT. This CDR3 comprises 14 residues. After removal of 4 bases from V and 7 bases from J, the junction contained 9 bases not matched to a gene. This CDR3 reads CASSVVQGAGEQYF. The CDR3 nucleotides read TGTGCCAGCAGTGTTGTGCAGGGGGCGGGAGAGCAGTACTTC.

The chain combines TRBV10-2 with TRBJ2-3; no reliable D call. This CDR3 comprises 12 residues. Germline values: CDR1 WSHSY, CDR2 SAAADI. V lost 10 bases and J lost 2, with 10 bases in between. The CDR3 coding sequence is TGCGCCACCGCGGCTGCCACAGATACGCAGTATTTT. It codes for CATAAATDTQYF.